Below, 26 T cell receptor beta chains from the same sample are listed, as sequenced in a study of regulatory T cells in long-lasting Graves disease (dated by TCRdb to the early 2020s). The sample's time point, from its label and the paper: newly diagnosed GD, antithyroid drugs for less than 3 months. RNA was extracted from PBMCs in TRIzol for both TCR sequencing and RNA sequencing. Libraries were constructed by multiplex PCR. Sequencer: Illumina HiSeq 4000. iRepertoire HTBI primers and Arm-PCR amplification of CDR3 regions were used to construct TCR beta libraries. Through fastp at Q25 and MiXCR, TCRdb rebuilt clones from the public reads, retaining in-frame beta chains. One record per CDR3 amino acid sequence lists the most common genes and DNA. This sample gives approximately 400,000 distinct CDR3 sequences in total; about 15% of them show up just once. Clones ranked in the top ten supply about 8% of the sample.

These records were also assigned to another study, of T cells in Graves' hyperthyroidism and ophthalmopathy.

The source material was peripheral blood mononuclear cells (PBMCs), sampled at new diagnosis, from a patient treated with antithyroid drugs. These TCRs come from a woman aged 40 to 55 with Graves disease. Donor details come from another sample of the same person, matched by shared clones.

The V and J genes are TRBV5-6 and TRBJ2-5, with D tentatively TRBD2 (5 bases). Germline V gene sequence: CDR1 SGHDT, CDR2 YYEEEE. This CDR3 is built from 15 residues. Trimming shortened V by 4 bases and J by 5 bases, and 18 bases separated the two germline ends. The CDR3 spells CASSPGGVASETQYF. The CDR3 DNA reads as TGTGCCAGCAGCCCCGGCGGTGTAGCGAGCGAGACCCAGTACTTC.

In its sample, this clonotype was seen many times. The rearrangement links TRBV24-1 to TRBJ1-1, with D possibly matching TRBD1 (6 bases). V was shortened by 6 bases and J by 7 bases, with 14 bases between the two germline ends. In germline, CDR1 is KGHDR, CDR2 SFDVKD. This CDR3 spans 13 amino acids. CDR3 nucleotides: TGTGCCACCAGTCAACAGGGAACCGGTGAAGCTTTCTTT. It encodes CATSQQGTGEAFF.

A few counts support this clonotype. V usage is TRBV4-1 and J usage is TRBJ1-2, with TRBD1 matching over 10 bases. CDR3 length equals 16 residues. From germline, CDR1 is MGHRA and CDR2 YSYEKL. J gave up 8 bases and V 1 base, and 10 bases lay outside the gene matches. In DNA, the CDR3 is TGCGCCAGCAGCCAAGCGACGGGAGACAGGGGGCAAGGCTACACCTTC. Translated, it gives CASSQATGDRGQGYTF.

As to this clonotype: A much larger clone is a single base away; this may be a read error. The chain recombines TRBV5-1 with TRBJ2-3, with 7 positions matching TRBD1. The CDR3 contains 14 residues. Germline V lookup: CDR1 SGHRS, CDR2 YFSETQ. J was trimmed by 4 bases and V by 4 bases; bases with no gene match: 6. CDR3 residues: CASSEDRSADTQYF. In DNA, the CDR3 is TGCGCCAGCAGCGAGGACAGGTCGGCAGATACGCAGTATTTT. Full variable domain (remainder filled in from reference TRBV5-1 and TRBJ2-3): KAGVTQTPRYLIKTRGQQVTLSCSPISGHRSVSWYQQTPGQGLQFLFEYFSETQRNKGNFPGRFSGRQFSNSRSEMNVSTLELGDSALYLCASSEDRSADTQYFGPGTRLTVL.

The sample holds many counts of this clonotype. The chain joins TRBV29-1 to TRBJ1-2, with 9 nucleotides matching TRBD1. This CDR3 has 15 residues. CDR1 and CDR2 (germline): SQVTM, ANQGSEA. J lost 2 bases, V lost 5 bases, and 9 bases had no gene match. The CDR3 DNA sequence: TGCAGCGTTTATAGTTGGGACAGGGTAAACTATGGCTACACCTTC. This encodes CSVYSWDRVNYGYTF.

In this sample, this clonotype turned up many times. The rearrangement links TRBV24-1 to TRBJ2-3, with D tentatively TRBD2 (5 bases). The CDR3 totals 12 residues. V lost 1 base and J 8 bases, leaving 6 bases between the germline ends. Germline V gene data show CDR1 as KGHDR and CDR2 as SFDVKD. The CDR3 region is CATSDLGGTQYF. The CDR3 DNA reads TGTGCCACCAGTGATTTAGGAGGTACGCAGTATTTT.

This clonotype came up a few times. A read error may account for a junction end that differs from germline. The chain is built from TRBV18 and TRBJ2-2, with TRBD1 as a possible D gene (6 bases). CDR3 length: 18 amino acids. Germline lookup yields CDR1 KGHSH and CDR2 LQKENI. This CDR3 is CASSYFPQDRANTGELFF. CDR3 coding DNA: TGTGCCAGCTCATATTTTCCACAGGACAGAGCGAATACCGGGGAGCTGTTTTTT.

This clonotype was recorded at least ten times. For the CDR3, the DNA is TGTGCCAGCAGCTTTCTAGCGGGAGAAAGCACAGATACGCAGTATTTT. As protein: CASSFLAGESTDTQYF. V gene TRBV11-2 combines with J gene TRBJ2-3; 10 nucleotides align to TRBD2. The CDR3 totals 16 residues. Germline V gives CDR1 SGHAT, CDR2 FQNNGV. V was clipped by 3 bases and J by 0 bases; unmatched bases: 3.

In this sample, this clonotype turned up many times. J is TRBJ2-1 and V is TRBV7-6; maybe TRBD2 (5 bases). The CDR3 is 13 residues long. In germline, CDR1 is SGHVS, CDR2 FNYEAQ. Trimming cost V 6 bases and J 6 bases, with 12 bases left between them. The CDR3 DNA reads TGTGCCAGCAGGCTAGCCGGATCCAATGAGCAGTTCTTC. It yields the protein CASRLAGSNEQFF.

This clonotype was counted ten times or more. The rearrangement joins TRBV11-2 to TRBJ2-5; a weak D match, TRBD2 (6 bases). CDR1 is SGHAT and CDR2 is FQNNGV in the germline V gene. V gave up 0 bases and J gave up 5 bases, with 13 bases separating them. The CDR3 covers 15 residues. The DNA of the CDR3 is TGTGCCAGCAGCTTAGACCGCGGGGTGGGGGAGACCCAGTACTTC. It is translated as CASSLDRGVGETQYF.

This clonotype turned up a few times. The rearrangement uses TRBV7-6 and TRBJ2-3; D assignment may be TRBD1 or TRBD2 (6 bases each). This CDR3 comprises 13 residues. Germline V gene data show CDR1 as SGHVS and CDR2 as FNYEAQ. The CDR3 bases are TGTGCTGTTACGGGGGCGCGTACAGATACGCAGTATTTT. It is translated as CAVTGARTDTQYF.

There are a few counts of this clonotype. The chain recombines TRBV4-1 with TRBJ2-1; D remains ambiguous. In germline, CDR1 is MGHRA, CDR2 YSYEKL. The CDR3 is 13 amino acids. The V and J ends lost 1 base and 5 bases respectively, with 6 bases between them. In nucleotides, the CDR3 is TGCGCCAGCAGCCAAGGTGCAGACAATGAGCAGTTCTTC. This sequence encodes CASSQGADNEQFF.

CDR3 DNA: TGTGCCAGCAGCCAGATCTTGGCTCAGGGCGTCACCACCGGGGAGCTGTTTTTT. Its translation: CASSQILAQGVTTGELFF. The chain combines TRBV3-1 with TRBJ2-2; TRBD1 is a possible D gene (5 bases). Germline V gene data show CDR1 as LGHDT and CDR2 as YNNKEL (reference sequence). Trimming stripped 3 bases from V and 4 bases from J, with 21 bases between. The CDR3 is 18 residues long.

This clonotype occurred many times. The chain is built from TRBV20-1 and TRBJ2-5; a weak D match, TRBD2 (5 bases). The CDR3 consists of 12 residues. Germline CDR1 is DFQATT and CDR2 is SNEGSKA (reference sequence). Trimming removed 0 bases at V and 5 bases at J, with 7 bases between. The CDR3 DNA is TGCAGTGCTAGAGATCGAGGGGAGACCCAGTACTTC. Encoded protein: CSARDRGETQYF.

At least ten counts were recorded for this clonotype. In nucleotides, the CDR3 is TGTGCCAGCAGTCCCGGACTAGCGGAGACCCAGTACTTC. Its protein is CASSPGLAETQYF. This chain joins TRBV14 and TRBJ2-5; 9 nucleotides line up with TRBD2. Per germline, CDR1 SGHDN and CDR2 FVKESK. The CDR3 is made up of 13 amino acids. V lost 6 bases and J lost 5; bases outside the gene matches: 4. The entire variable domain, with the rest obtained from reference TRBV14 and TRBJ2-5, is as follows: EAGVTQFPSHSVIEKGQTVTLRCDPISGHDNLYWYRRVMGKEIKFLLHFVKESKQDESGMPNNRFLAERTGGTYSTLKVQPAELEDSGVYFCASSPGLAETQYFGPGTRLLVL.

Remarks on this clonotype: The conserved final phenylalanine or tryptophan is absent from the CDR3, which likely points to a read error. The chain is built from TRBV28 and TRBJ2-7; possibly TRBD2 for D (7 bases). The CDR3 is 14 amino acids. The germline CDR1 and CDR2 sequences are MDHEN and SYDVKM. V lost 6 bases and J lost 4, with 16 bases in between. The CDR3 spells CASSPSGRGYEQYL. CDR3 coding DNA: TGTGCCAGCAGCCCGTCAGGGAGGGGGTACGAGCAGTACCTC.

In this sample, this clonotype turned up many times. The rearrangement joins TRBV29-1 to TRBJ2-7; weak D call: TRBD1 (6 bases). Trimming took off 7 bases at V and 3 bases at J, with 13 bases between the two ends. CDR1 is SQVTM, CDR2 ANQGSEA, per germline. The CDR3 extends over 12 amino acids. The CDR3 reads CSAGDTYYEQYF. DNA for the CDR3: TGCAGCGCAGGGGACACTTACTACGAGCAGTACTTC.

This clonotype was picked up many times. The chain has TRBV27 and TRBJ2-1, with no clear D. V lost 7 bases to trimming and J lost 4 bases, with 11 bases between them. This CDR3 contains 13 residues. Germline loops: CDR1 MNHEY, CDR2 SMNVEV (reference sequence). The chain's CDR3 is CASIPPGYNEQFF. The DNA of the CDR3 is TGTGCCAGCATTCCTCCAGGATACAATGAGCAGTTCTTC.

This clonotype was seen at least ten times. The chain links TRBV5-1 to TRBJ2-2; possibly TRBD2 for D (5 bases). Trimming removed 5 bases from V and 5 bases from J, with 13 bases in between. CDR3 length: 14 residues. Germline assignment: CDR1 SGHRS and CDR2 YFSETQ. This CDR3 reads CASREGPGTGELFF. As DNA, the CDR3 is TGCGCCAGCAGAGAGGGCCCGGGGACCGGGGAGCTGTTTTTT.

Ten or more counts support this clonotype. V is TRBV5-1 and J is TRBJ2-5; D is perhaps TRBD1 or TRBD2 (6 bases each). V lost 2 bases and J lost 2, with 13 bases in between. The CDR3 covers 15 residues. Germline lookup yields CDR1 SGHRS and CDR2 YFSETQ. CDR3 protein: CASSLRGADQETQYF. The CDR3 DNA is TGCGCCAGCAGCTTAAGGGGGGCGGATCAAGAGACCCAGTACTTC.

This clonotype was seen only a few times. This rearrangement joins TRBV15 to TRBJ2-3; D possibly uses TRBD1 or TRBD2 (6 bases each). Germline V gene data show CDR1 as LNHNV and CDR2 as YYDKDF (reference sequence). The CDR3 spans 15 residues. V was shortened by 6 bases and J by 0 bases, with 13 bases between the two germline ends. CDR3 protein: CATRPGAGSTDTQYF. The CDR3 region has the DNA TGTGCCACCAGACCAGGGGCGGGGAGCACAGATACGCAGTATTTT.

The table lists this clonotype with many counts. The chain uses TRBV12-3 or TRBV12-4 and TRBJ1-6; D is unresolved. V shed 2 bases and J shed 2 bases, with 16 bases lying between them. The CDR3 sequence is 18 residues long. The CDR3 spells CASSLWFGPLAYNSPLHF. For the CDR3, the DNA is TGTGCCAGCAGTTTATGGTTTGGCCCGCTCGCCTATAATTCACCCCTCCACTTT.

This clonotype was seen a handful of times. The chain combines TRBV12-3 or TRBV12-4 with TRBJ1-1; 9 bases are shared with TRBD1. V gave up 6 bases and J gave up 5 bases; unmatched junction bases: 16. The CDR3 has 17 amino acids. CDR3 residues: CASSLLGGDREYTEAFF. The CDR3 DNA reads as TGTGCCAGCAGCCTACTGGGGGGGGACAGGGAGTATACTGAAGCTTTCTTT.

This clonotype was observed at least ten times. This chain uses TRBV13 with TRBJ2-1; D remains unclear. V dropped 1 base and J dropped 8 bases, with 12 bases sitting between them. The CDR3 runs 14 residues. Germline CDR1 is PRHDT and CDR2 is FYEKMQ (reference sequence). DNA for the CDR3: TGTGCCAGCAGCTTAGAGTCCCCCGGCGATGAGCAGTTCTTC. Translated, it gives CASSLESPGDEQFF.

This chain joins TRBV10-3 and TRBJ1-2; D call uncertain. Per germline, CDR1 ENHRY and CDR2 SYGVKD. The CDR3 is 14 residues long. V was clipped by 5 bases and J by 6 bases, with 16 bases between them. CDR3 nucleotide sequence: TGTGCCATCAGTTTCCGTCAGGACTCGCATGGCTACACCTTC. Translating gives CAISFRQDSHGYTF.

Many counts were recorded for this clonotype. The genes are TRBV11-3 and TRBJ2-7; D might be TRBD1 (6 bases). This CDR3 has 16 amino acids. The V and J ends lost 4 bases and 3 bases respectively, with 19 bases between them. Germline V gives CDR1 SGHNT, CDR2 YENEEA. CDR3 loop: CASSSGALPFFYEQYF. The DNA of the CDR3 is TGTGCCAGCAGCTCAGGGGCTCTCCCATTCTTCTACGAGCAGTACTTC. Full variable domain (missing parts from reference TRBV11-3 and TRBJ2-7): EAGVVQSPRYKIIEKKQPVAFWCNPISGHNTLYWYLQNLGQGPELLIRYENEEAVDDSQLPKDRFSAERLKGVDSTLKIQPAELGDSAVYLCASSSGALPFFYEQYFGPGTRLTVT.